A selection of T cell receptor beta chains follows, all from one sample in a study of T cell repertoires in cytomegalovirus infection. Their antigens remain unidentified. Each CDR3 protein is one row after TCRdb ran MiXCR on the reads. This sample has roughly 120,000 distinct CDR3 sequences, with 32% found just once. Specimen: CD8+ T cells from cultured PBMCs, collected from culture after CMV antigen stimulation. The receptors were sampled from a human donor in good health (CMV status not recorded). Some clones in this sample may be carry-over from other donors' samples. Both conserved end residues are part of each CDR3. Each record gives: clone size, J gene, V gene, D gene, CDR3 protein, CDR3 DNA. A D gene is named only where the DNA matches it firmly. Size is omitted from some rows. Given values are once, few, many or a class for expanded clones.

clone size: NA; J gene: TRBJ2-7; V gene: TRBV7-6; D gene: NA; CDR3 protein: CASSFRRGEDSYEQYF; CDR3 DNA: TGTGCCAGCAGCTTTAGGAGGGGGGAGGATTCCTACGAGCAGTACTTC
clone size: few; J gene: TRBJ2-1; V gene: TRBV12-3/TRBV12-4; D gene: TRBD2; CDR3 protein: CASSLTSGYNEQFF; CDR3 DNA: TGTGCCAGCAGTTTAACTAGCGGGTACAATGAGCAGTTCTTC
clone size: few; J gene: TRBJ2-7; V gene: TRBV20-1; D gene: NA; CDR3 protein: CSASDAGAYEQYF; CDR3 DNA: TGCAGTGCTTCCGACGCAGGGGCCTACGAGCAGTACTTC
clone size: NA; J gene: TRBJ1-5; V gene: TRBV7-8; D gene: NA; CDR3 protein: CASSLQGYGDQPQHF; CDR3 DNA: TGTGCCAGCAGCTTACAGGGATATGGTGATCAGCCCCAGCATTTT
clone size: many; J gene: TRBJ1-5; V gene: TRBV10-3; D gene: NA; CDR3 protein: CAISESNTLRSNQPQHF; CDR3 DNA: TGTGCCATCAGTGAGTCCAACACTCTTCGGAGTAATCAGCCCCAGCATTTT
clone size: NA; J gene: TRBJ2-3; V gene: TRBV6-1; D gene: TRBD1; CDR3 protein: CASSRTGGYVSTDTQYF; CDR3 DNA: TGTGCCAGCAGCAGGACAGGGGGCTATGTTAGCACAGATACGCAGTATTTT
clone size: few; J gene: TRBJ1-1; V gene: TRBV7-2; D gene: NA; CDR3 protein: CASSLLDSRTEAFF; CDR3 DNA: TGTGCCAGCAGCTTACTGGACAGTAGGACTGAAGCTTTCTTT
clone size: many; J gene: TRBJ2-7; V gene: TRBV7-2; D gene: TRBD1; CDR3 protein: CASSLGWADRGLYEQYF; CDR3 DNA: TGTGCCAGCAGCTTAGGGTGGGCTGACAGGGGCCTCTACGAGCAGTACTTC
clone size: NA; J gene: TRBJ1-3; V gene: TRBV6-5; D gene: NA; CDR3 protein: CASSGDSSGNTIYF; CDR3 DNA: TGTGCCAGCAGTGGCGACAGCTCTGGAAACACCATATATTTT
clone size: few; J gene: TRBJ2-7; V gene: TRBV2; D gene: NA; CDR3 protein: CASSTDPGYEQYF; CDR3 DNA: TGTGCCAGCAGTACAGATCCGGGCTACGAGCAGTACTTC
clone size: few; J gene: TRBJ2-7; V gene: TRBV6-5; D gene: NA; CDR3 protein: CASSYKGPYYEQYF; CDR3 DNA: TGTGCCAGCAGTTACAAAGGGCCGTACTACGAGCAGTACTTC
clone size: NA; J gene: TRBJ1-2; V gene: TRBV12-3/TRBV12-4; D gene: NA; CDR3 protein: CASRGQLTRGYGYTF; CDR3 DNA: TGTGCCAGCAGAGGACAGCTTACCCGAGGCTATGGCTACACCTTC
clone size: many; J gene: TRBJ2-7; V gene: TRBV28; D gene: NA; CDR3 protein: CASSLPLYEQYF; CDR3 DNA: TGTGCCAGCAGTTTGCCCCTCTACGAGCAGTACTTC
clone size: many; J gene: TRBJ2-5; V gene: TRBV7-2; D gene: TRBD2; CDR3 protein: CASSLELAGGRRETQYF; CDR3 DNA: TGTGCCAGCAGCTTAGAACTAGCGGGGGGGCGTAGAGAGACCCAGTACTTC
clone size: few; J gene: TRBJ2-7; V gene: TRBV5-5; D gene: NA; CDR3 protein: CASSFGYSYEQYF; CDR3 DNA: TGTGCCAGCAGCTTTGGCTACTCCTACGAGCAGTACTTC
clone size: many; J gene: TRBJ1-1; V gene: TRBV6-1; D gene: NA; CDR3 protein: CASRAPEGMNTEAFF; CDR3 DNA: TGTGCCAGCAGAGCACCCGAAGGGATGAACACTGAAGCTTTCTTT
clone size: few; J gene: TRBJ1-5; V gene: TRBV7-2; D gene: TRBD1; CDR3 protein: CASSPTGDSNQPQHF; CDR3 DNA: TGTGCCAGCAGCCCGACAGGGGATAGCAATCAGCCCCAGCATTTT
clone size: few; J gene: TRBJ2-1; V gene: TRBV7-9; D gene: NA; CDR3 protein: CASSPTGYEQFF; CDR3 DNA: TGTGCCAGCAGCCCTACGGGGTATGAGCAGTTCTTC
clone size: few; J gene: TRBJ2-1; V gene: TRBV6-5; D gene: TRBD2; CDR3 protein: CASSYFGLAIDEQFF; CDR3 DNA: TGTGCCAGCAGTTACTTTGGACTAGCCATCGATGAGCAGTTCTTC
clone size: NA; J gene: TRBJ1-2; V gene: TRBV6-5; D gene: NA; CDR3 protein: CASSLGQLYGYTF; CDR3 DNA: TGTGCCAGCAGTTTAGGACAGCTCTATGGCTACACCTTC
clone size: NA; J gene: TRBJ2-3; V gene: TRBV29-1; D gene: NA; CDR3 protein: CSVEVLGLTDTQYF; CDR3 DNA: TGCAGCGTTGAAGTGCTGGGGTTAACAGATACGCAGTATTTT
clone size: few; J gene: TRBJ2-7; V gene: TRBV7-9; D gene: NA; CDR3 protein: CASSGAPGAHEQYF; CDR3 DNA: TGTGCCAGCAGCGGGGCCCCGGGAGCACACGAGCAGTACTTC
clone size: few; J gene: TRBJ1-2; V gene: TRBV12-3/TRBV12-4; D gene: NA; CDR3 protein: CASRPPGRSYGYTF; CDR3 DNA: TGTGCCAGCAGGCCGCCGGGACGTAGCTATGGCTACACCTTC
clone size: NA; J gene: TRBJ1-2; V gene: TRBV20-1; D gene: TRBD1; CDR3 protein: CSARVPGQRNYGYTF; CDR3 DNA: TGCAGTGCTAGAGTTCCGGGACAGCGTAACTATGGCTACACCTTC
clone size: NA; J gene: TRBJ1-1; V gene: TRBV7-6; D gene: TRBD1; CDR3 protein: CASSFGTGTEGTEAFF; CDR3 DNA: TGTGCCAGCAGCTTCGGGACAGGGACCGAAGGCACTGAAGCTTTCTTT
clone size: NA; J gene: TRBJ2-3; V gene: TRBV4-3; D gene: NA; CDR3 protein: CASSQDSIGRHTDTQYF; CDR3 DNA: TGCGCCAGCAGCCAAGATTCGATCGGGCGGCACACAGATACGCAGTATTTT
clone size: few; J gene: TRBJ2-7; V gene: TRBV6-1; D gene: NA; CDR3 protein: CASSSTGFDEQYF; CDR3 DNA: TGTGCCAGCAGTTCTACAGGGTTCGACGAGCAGTACTTC
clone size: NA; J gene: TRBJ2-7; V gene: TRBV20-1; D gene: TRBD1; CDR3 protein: CSAIDRGGPYEQYF; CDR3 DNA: TGCAGTGCCATTGACAGGGGGGGGCCCTACGAGCAGTACTTC
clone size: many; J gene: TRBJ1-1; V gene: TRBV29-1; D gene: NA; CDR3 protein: CSVVPTVLNTEAFF; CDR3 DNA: TGCAGCGTTGTCCCGACAGTCCTGAACACTGAAGCTTTCTTT
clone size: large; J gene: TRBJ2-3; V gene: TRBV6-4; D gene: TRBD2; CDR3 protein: CASSPASGSGDTQYF; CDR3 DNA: TGTGCCAGCAGTCCGGCTAGCGGGAGTGGAGATACGCAGTATTTT
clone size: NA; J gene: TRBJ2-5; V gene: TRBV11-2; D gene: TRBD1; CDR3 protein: CASSLRDREVQETQYF; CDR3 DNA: TGTGCCAGCAGCCTCCGGGACAGGGAAGTCCAAGAGACCCAGTACTTC
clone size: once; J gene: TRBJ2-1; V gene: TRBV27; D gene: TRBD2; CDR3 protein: CASSFVASGYNEQFF; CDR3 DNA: TGTGCCAGCAGTTTTGTGGCTAGCGGTTACAATGAGCAGTTCTTC
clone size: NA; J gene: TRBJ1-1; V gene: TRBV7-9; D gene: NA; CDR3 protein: CASSFHNTEAFF; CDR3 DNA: TGTGCCAGCAGCTTTCATAACACTGAAGCTTTCTTT
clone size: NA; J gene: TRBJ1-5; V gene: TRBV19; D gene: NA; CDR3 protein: CASSKQGQGSGQPQHF; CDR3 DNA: TGTGCCAGTAGTAAACAGGGTCAGGGCTCGGGGCAGCCCCAGCATTTT
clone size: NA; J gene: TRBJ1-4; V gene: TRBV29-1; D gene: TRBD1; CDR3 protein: CSGRQGDEKLFF; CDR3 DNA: TGCAGCGGCCGACAGGGCGATGAAAAACTGTTTTTT
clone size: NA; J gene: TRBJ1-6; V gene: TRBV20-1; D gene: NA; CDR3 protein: CSARDRGGDYYNSPLHF; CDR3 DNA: TGCAGTGCTAGAGATCGGGGAGGGGACTACTATAATTCACCCCTCCACTTT
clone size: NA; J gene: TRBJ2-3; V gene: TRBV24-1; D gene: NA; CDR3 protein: CATSDRLSTDTQYF; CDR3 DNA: TGTGCCACCAGTGACCGACTTAGCACAGATACGCAGTATTTT
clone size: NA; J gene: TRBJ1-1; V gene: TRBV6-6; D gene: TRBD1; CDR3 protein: CASSYSLTGGTEAFF; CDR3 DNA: TGTGCCAGCAGTTACAGCCTCACAGGGGGCACTGAAGCTTTCTTT
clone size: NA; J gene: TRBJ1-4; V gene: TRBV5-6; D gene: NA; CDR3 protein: CASSLKSEGEKLFF; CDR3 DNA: TGTGCCAGCAGCTTGAAGTCAGAGGGTGAAAAACTGTTTTTT
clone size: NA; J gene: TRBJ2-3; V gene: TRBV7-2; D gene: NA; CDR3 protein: CASSLGTARSDTQYF; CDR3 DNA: TGTGCCAGCAGCTTAGGAACTGCCCGGTCAGATACGCAGTATTTT
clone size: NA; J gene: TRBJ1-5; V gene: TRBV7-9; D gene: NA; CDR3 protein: CASSSEGYQPQHF; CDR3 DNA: TGTGCCAGCAGCTCAGAGGGTTATCAGCCCCAGCATTTT
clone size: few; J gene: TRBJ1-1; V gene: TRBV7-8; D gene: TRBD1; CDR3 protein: CASSHWDRDGNTEAFF; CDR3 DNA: TGTGCCAGCAGCCACTGGGACAGGGATGGGAACACTGAAGCTTTCTTT
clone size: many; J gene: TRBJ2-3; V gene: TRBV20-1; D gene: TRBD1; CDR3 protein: CSAQAGDRGRTDTQYF; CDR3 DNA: TGCAGTGCCCAAGCGGGAGACAGGGGGCGCACAGATACGCAGTATTTT
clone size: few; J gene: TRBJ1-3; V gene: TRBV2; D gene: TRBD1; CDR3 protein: CASRKGQTFGNTIYF; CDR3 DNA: TGTGCCAGCAGGAAGGGACAGACCTTTGGAAACACCATATATTTT
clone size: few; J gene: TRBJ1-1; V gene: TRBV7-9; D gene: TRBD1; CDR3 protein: CASSLVGGPLTEAFF; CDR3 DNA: TGTGCCAGCAGCTTAGTAGGGGGCCCTCTCACTGAAGCTTTCTTT
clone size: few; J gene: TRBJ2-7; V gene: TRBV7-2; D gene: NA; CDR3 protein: CASSLTVLYEQYF; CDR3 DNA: TGTGCCAGCAGCTTAACGGTTCTCTACGAGCAGTACTTC
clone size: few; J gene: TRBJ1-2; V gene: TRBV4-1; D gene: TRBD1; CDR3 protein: CASSQDGQGAFYGYTF; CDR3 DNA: TGCGCCAGCAGCCAAGATGGCCAGGGGGCGTTCTATGGCTACACCTTC
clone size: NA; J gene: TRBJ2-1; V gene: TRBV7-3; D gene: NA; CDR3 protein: CASSLSTGWHEQFF; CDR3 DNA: TGTGCCAGCAGCTTAAGCACGGGGTGGCATGAGCAGTTCTTC
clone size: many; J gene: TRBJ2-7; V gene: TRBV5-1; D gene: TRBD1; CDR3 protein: CASSLAAGGSYEQYF; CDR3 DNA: TGCGCCAGCAGCTTGGCCGCAGGGGGCTCCTACGAGCAGTACTTC
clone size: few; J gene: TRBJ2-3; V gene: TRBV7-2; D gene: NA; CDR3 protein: CASSLVSYSTDTQYF; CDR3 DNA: TGTGCCAGCAGCTTAGTTAGTTATAGCACAGATACGCAGTATTTT
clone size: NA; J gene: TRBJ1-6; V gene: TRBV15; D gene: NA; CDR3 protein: CATSRGVKTGILDSPLHF; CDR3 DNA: TGTGCCACCAGCAGAGGTGTAAAGACCGGGATCTTGGATTCACCCCTCCACTTT
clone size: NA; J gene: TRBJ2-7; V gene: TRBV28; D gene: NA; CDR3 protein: CASSSGTVHYEQYF; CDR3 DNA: TGTGCCAGCAGTTCAGGGACTGTCCACTACGAGCAGTACTTC
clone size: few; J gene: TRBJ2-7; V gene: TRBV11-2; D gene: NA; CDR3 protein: CASSPMEGGYEQYF; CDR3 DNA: TGTGCCAGCAGCCCCATGGAGGGGGGCTACGAGCAGTACTTC